This T cell receptor beta chain was sequenced in a study of blood T cells in healthy people across ages. Notes on the study in general: Underestimates were what the diversity estimates from one million T cells were considered to be. There were more naive CD4+ cells and higher diversity in long-lived donors than in aged donors.

As regards this clonotype: Its antigen is unidentified.

Germline V lookup: CDR1 SNHLY, CDR2 FYNNEI. There are 14 residues in the CDR3. V lost 8 bases to trimming and J lost 6 bases, with 16 bases between them. The authors ran a second PCR of roughly 7 to 11 cycles using a sample-barcoded 5' primer and a J-beta primer mix. Every cDNA molecule carried a tag from a template-switch adaptor bearing 12 random nucleotides. TCRdb used MiXCR to reprocess the 5' RACE reads, holding one entry per CDR3 protein. Of 1.5 million or so distinct CDR3 sequences in the sample, roughly 43% were seen once. The sequence was collected from a woman between 18 and 29 years old in good health. V and J are TRBV2 and TRBJ2-2, with D possibly being TRBD1 or TRBD2 (5 bases each). The material sequenced was blood. The CDR3 DNA follows: TGTGCCAGCTGGGGAGCAGGGCTTGCCGGGGAGCTGTTTTTT. Translating gives CASWGAGLAGELFF.